The 3 T cell receptor beta chains below were found in one sample sequenced in a study of cytomegalovirus exposure and HLA in healthy donors. With 60 Vbeta and 13 Jbeta primers, the PCR was carried out. TCRdb's table, derived via immunoSEQ multiplex PCR, lists solely in-frame clones and lacks some. The sample lists about 89,000 clones, around 77% seen once, with 3.7% in the top ten. Input material: PBMCs. The receptors derive from a man aged 25 to 40 in good health and CMV-seronegative.

V gene TRBV2 combines with J gene TRBJ1-2; no clear D gene. V lost 3 bases, J lost 7 bases, and 12 bases lay in between. The V gene's germline CDR1 is SNHLY and CDR2 FYNNEI. CDR3 size: 13 residues. In nucleotides, the CDR3 is TGTGCCAGCAGTGATGTTGTGTCAGGTGGCTACACCTTC. It translates to CASSDVVSGGYTF.

The J gene is TRBJ2-7, the V gene TRBV11-3; 11 bases are shared with TRBD1. The CDR3 length is 15 residues. Germline CDR1 and CDR2: SGHNT and YENEEA. Trimming at V came to 4 bases and at J to 6 bases, leaving 8 bases not matched to a gene. The CDR3 reads CASSSGQGGPFEQYF. For the CDR3, the DNA is TGTGCCAGCAGCTCGGGACAGGGGGGGCCCTTCGAGCAGTACTTC.

In this sample, this clone turned up once. V gene TRBV9 combines with J gene TRBJ2-7, with 10 bases matching TRBD1. Trimming took 3 bases from V and 6 from J; bases not matched to a gene: 6. The CDR3 has 14 amino acids. The germline CDR1 and CDR2 sequences are SGDLS and YYNGEE. CDR3 protein: CASSARTGGFEQYF. In DNA, the CDR3 is TGTGCCAGCAGCGCCAGGACAGGGGGGTTCGAGCAGTACTTC.